This entry lists 19 T cell receptor beta chains sequenced from one sample in a study of CD8+CD57+ T cells in acquired aplastic anemia. Investigators profiled TCR beta VDJ and CDR3 from genomic DNA template. TCRdb redid the calling of the reads with MiXCR, one entry per CDR3 protein. Of about 180,000 distinct CDR3 sequences in the sample, roughly 48% are singletons; the top ten hold 1.1%. All patients picked for sequencing had shown, by flow cytometry, an expansion of CD8+CD57+ cells. Sequences were obtained from sorted CD4+, CD8+, or CD8+CD57+ T cells (not recorded which) from PBMCs. The receptors were sampled from a human donor with aplastic anemia.

A remark on this clonotype: This may be a read error: a much more frequent sequence differs by one nucleotide. This chain joins TRBV4-3 and TRBJ1-1; the match to TRBD1 covers 7 bases. J was trimmed by 2 bases and V by 4 bases; bases with no gene match: 4. CDR3 length: 14 residues. Germline CDR1 and CDR2: LGHNA and YSLEER. The CDR3 DNA is TGCGCCAGCAGCCGAAGGGACAGCAACACTGAAGCTTTCTTT. Translating it yields CASSRRDSNTEAFF.

The chain's CDR3 is CASSFSTDANYGYTF. The CDR3 DNA is TGTGCCAGCAGTTTCTCGACAGACGCTAACTATGGCTACACCTTC. This sequence joins TRBV6-5 and TRBJ1-2; maybe TRBD1 (5 bases). CDR1 and CDR2 from the germline V gene are MNHEY and SVGAGI. V shed 4 bases and J shed 0 bases, with 12 bases lying between them. The CDR3 runs 15 residues.

This clonotype was observed many times. The chain recombines TRBV7-9 with TRBJ1-3; D may be TRBD1 (6 bases). The germline V and J ends were trimmed by 6 bases and 6 bases, with 12 bases remaining between them. The germline CDR1 and CDR2 sequences are SEHNR and FQNEAQ (reference sequence). CDR3 length equals 13 residues. The CDR3, as DNA: TGTGCCAGCAGTTTGGCAGGGGAAAACACCATATATTTT. As protein: CASSLAGENTIYF.

This clonotype was picked up many times. The gene calls are TRBV12-3 or TRBV12-4 and TRBJ2-7; 7 positions match TRBD1. The CDR3 loop spans 14 amino acids. V trimming: 7 bases; J trimming: 2 bases; junction bases outside the gene matches: 8. In DNA, the CDR3 is TGTGCCAGCATCTCCGGGACAGACACCTACGAGCAGTACTTC. It yields the protein CASISGTDTYEQYF.

This clonotype was detected ten times or more. The V call is TRBV5-5, the J call TRBJ1-3, with 7 bases that match TRBD1. With V trimmed by 3 bases and J by 4 bases, 7 bases remained unmatched. The CDR3 runs 15 residues. The germline V gene has CDR1 SGHKS and CDR2 YYEKEE (reference sequence). CDR3 nucleotide sequence: TGTGCCAGCAGCTACAACAGGGGAAGGGGAAACACCATATATTTT. This gives the protein CASSYNRGRGNTIYF.

This clonotype was seen only a few times. The chain is built from TRBV15 and TRBJ1-2, with D possibly TRBD1 on 5 matching bases. Germline CDR1 and CDR2: LNHNV and YYDKDF (reference sequence). The CDR3 consists of 13 residues. With 5 bases removed from V and 3 bases from J, the gap between germline ends came to 10 bases. The CDR3 here is CATSRGQDYGYTF. Here the CDR3 DNA reads TGTGCCACCAGCCGAGGACAAGACTATGGCTACACCTTC. Based on the CDR3 plus reference TRBV15 and TRBJ1-2, the full variable domain is DAMVIQNPRYQVTQFGKPVTLSCSQTLNHNVMYWYQQKSSQAPKLLFHYYDKDFNNEADTPDNFQSRRPNTSFCFLDIRSPGLGDTAMYLCATSRGQDYGYTFGSGTRLTVV.

This clonotype has only a few counts. V is TRBV25-1 and J is TRBJ2-1; TRBD1 might be the D (5 bases). V lost 4 bases and J lost 3, with 16 bases in between. This CDR3 has 16 residues. The germline V gene encodes CDR1 MGHDK and CDR2 SYGVNS. CDR3 amino acids: CASSVVRAVVYNEQFF. The DNA of the CDR3 is TGTGCCAGCAGTGTAGTCAGGGCAGTTGTCTACAATGAGCAGTTCTTC. Supplemented by reference TRBV25-1 and TRBJ2-1, the full variable domain reads EADIYQTPRYLVIGTGKKITLECSQTMGHDKMYWYQQDPGMELHLIHYSYGVNSTEKGDLSSESTVSRIRTEHFPLTLESARPSHTSQYLCASSVVRAVVYNEQFFGPGTRLTVL.

A few counts support this clonotype. One end of the junction fails to match germline, which may point to a read error. The chain combines TRBV10-3 with TRBJ1-1; 7 bases align to TRBD1. Germline V gene lookup returns CDR1 ENHRY and CDR2 SYGVKD. The CDR3 contains 15 residues. This chain's CDR3 is CAPYGTGVRNTEAFF. Written as DNA, the CDR3 is TGTGCCCCCTATGGCACAGGGGTCCGGAACACTGAGGCTTTCTTT.

This clonotype was detected only a few times. The rearrangement links TRBV4-2 to TRBJ2-2; 9 bases agree with TRBD1. The V gene's germline CDR1 is LGHNA and CDR2 YNFKEQ. Unmatched junction bases numbered 6, after V lost 4 bases and J lost 3 bases. The CDR3 totals 16 residues. The CDR3 region has the DNA TGTGCCAGCAGCCCGAGACAGGGGGGGGACACCGGGGAGCTGTTTTTT. Translated: CASSPRQGGDTGELFF.

The rearrangement uses TRBV6-2 or TRBV6-3 and TRBJ1-1; D remains ambiguous. V gave up 2 bases and J gave up 4 bases, with 8 bases separating them. This CDR3 spans 13 amino acids. Germline CDR1 and CDR2: MNHEY and SVGEGT. As DNA, the CDR3 is TGTGCCAGCAGTTACGTGGAGGTCACTGAAGCTTTCTTT. Its protein is CASSYVEVTEAFF.

Concerning this clonotype itself: Since no conserved phenylalanine or tryptophan closes the CDR3, a read error is the likely cause. V gene TRBV9 combines with J gene TRBJ1-2; weak D call: TRBD1 (5 bases). The CDR3 contains 12 residues. V was trimmed by 3 bases and J by 7 bases, leaving 10 bases between them. Germline CDR1 reads SGDLS; CDR2 reads YYNGEE. CDR3 sequence (DNA): TGTGCCAGCAGCGGAACAGGAGTTGGCTACACCTCC. Its translation is CASSGTGVGYTS.

This clonotype was recorded many times. V usage is TRBV12-3 or TRBV12-4 and J usage is TRBJ2-7, with 14 bases matching TRBD2. With V trimmed by 3 bases and J by 7 bases, 2 bases remained unmatched. CDR3 length equals 14 residues. The CDR3 DNA follows: TGTGCCAGCAGTTTCCGACTAGCGGGGGGGGAGCAGTACTTC. It is translated as CASSFRLAGGEQYF.

Remarks on this clonotype: One junction end disagrees with the germline gene, perhaps due to a read error. The chain joins TRBV29-1 to TRBJ2-5; a possible D gene is TRBD2 (6 bases). The CDR3 consists of 11 residues. Germline V gene lookup returns CDR1 SQVTM and CDR2 ANQGSEA. The CDR3 DNA is TGCAGCGCCGACCCGGGGGAGATCCAGTACTTC. Translating it yields CSADPGEIQYF.

This clonotype showed up just a few times. With a much larger clone just one base away, this may be a read error. The J gene is TRBJ1-6, the V gene TRBV5-5; no clear D gene. The CDR3 consists of 14 residues. Germline-derived CDR1 and CDR2 are SGHKS and YYEKEE (reference sequence). CDR3 DNA: TGTGCCGGCAGCTTAGGACGGCATAATTCACCCCTCCACTTT. This sequence encodes CAGSLGRHNSPLHF.

The table lists this clonotype with many counts. This chain joins TRBV20-1 and TRBJ2-1, with 10 bases aligning to TRBD2. The CDR3 length is 16 residues. CDR1 is DFQATT and CDR2 is SNEGSKA in the germline V gene (reference sequence). The V and J ends lost 5 bases and 7 bases, in that order; junction bases with no gene match: 14. CDR3 residues: CSASSSVAGGRNEQFF. The CDR3 nucleotides read TGCAGTGCTTCTAGTTCCGTAGCGGGGGGTCGGAATGAGCAGTTCTTC.

CDR3 protein: CATSGRLAGGGETQYF. The CDR3 DNA is TGTGCCACCAGCGGCCGACTAGCGGGGGGCGGTGAGACCCAGTACTTC. The genes are TRBV15 and TRBJ2-5; 13 bases fit TRBD2. This CDR3 has 16 amino acids. Germline V gene sequence: CDR1 LNHNV, CDR2 YYDKDF (reference sequence). V trimming: 5 bases; J trimming: 5 bases; junction bases outside the gene matches: 8. The entire variable domain, with the rest obtained from reference TRBV15 and TRBJ2-5, is as follows: DAMVIQNPRYQVTQFGKPVTLSCSQTLNHNVMYWYQQKSSQAPKLLFHYYDKDFNNEADTPDNFQSRRPNTSFCFLDIRSPGLGDTAMYLCATSGRLAGGGETQYFGPGTRLLVL.

This clonotype was found once. The V call is TRBV7-9, the J call TRBJ2-1; D ambiguous. The CDR3 consists of 12 residues. The ends were cut back, 11 bases at V and 6 bases at J, with 14 bases in the middle. Per germline, CDR1 SEHNR and CDR2 FQNEAQ (reference sequence). The CDR3 reads CAGTRAVNEQFF. The CDR3 DNA follows: TGTGCCGGCACCCGGGCGGTCAATGAGCAGTTCTTC.

The chain couples TRBV19 to TRBJ2-7; 8 bases map to TRBD1. CDR3 length: 15 amino acids. J gave up 5 bases and V 5 bases, and 11 bases lay outside the gene matches. Germline loops: CDR1 LNHDA, CDR2 SQIVND (reference sequence). The CDR3, as DNA: TGTGCCAGTAGTCCACGGACAGGGATATCCCACGAGCAGTACTTC. Its translation is CASSPRTGISHEQYF.

This clonotype occurred a few times. Possible read error: a much larger clone is one base away. Because the CDR3's place on the DNA is in doubt, the DNA is left out and the CDR3 is given as listed by TCRdb. This chain joins TRBV5-6 and TRBJ2-7; the listed D gene, TRBD1, was not tested against the DNA. The germline gives CDR1 SGHDT, CDR2 YYEEEE. The CDR3 extends over 16 residues, inclusive of both ends. CDR3: CASSVGRGIGTYEQHF.